Below are 20 T cell receptor beta chains sequenced from a single sample in a study of CD8+ T cells in alopecia areata. Treatment indicated: oral pan-JAK inhibitor, 5-10 mg twice daily. TCR sequencing used cDNA made by reverse transcription of extracted RNA. Repertoires were generated with immunoSEQ multiplex PCR, while TCRdb's copy carries only in-frame clones and drops some. This sample carries under 350,000 clones, nearly 60% of them seen once, and the ten largest clones take over 1.5%. The sequenced sample was CD4+ T cells sorted from blood, obtained at week 24, from a patient treated with tofacitinib. These receptors were obtained from a human donor with alopecia areata.

This clone was found a few times. The chain links TRBV28 to TRBJ2-5; TRBD1 is a possible D gene (6 bases). V gave up 7 bases and J gave up 6 bases, with 18 bases separating them. This CDR3 is 14 amino acids long. Germline CDR1 reads MDHEN; CDR2 reads SYDVKM. CDR3 DNA: TGTGCCAGCATCTCGTCAGGGGTCGGGAAGACCCAGTACTTC. Translating gives CASISSGVGKTQYF.

This clone was picked up a small number of times. CDR3 bases: TGCGCCAGCAGCTTGGTAGGCGTCTTCCCAGATACGCAGTATTTT. Amino acid sequence: CASSLVGVFPDTQYF. The chain is built from TRBV5-1 and TRBJ2-3, with unresolved D. V was pared by 0 bases and J by 4 bases, with 12 bases between. The CDR3 consists of 15 residues. CDR1 is SGHRS and CDR2 is YFSETQ in the germline V gene.

The V and J genes are TRBV5-1 and TRBJ2-2; tentatively, D is TRBD1 or TRBD2 (6 bases each). V lost 3 bases and J lost 5, with 11 bases in between. CDR3 size: 14 residues. Germline CDR1 is SGHRS and CDR2 is YFSETQ. Here the CDR3 reads CASSWRGGTGELFF. DNA of the CDR3: TGCGCCAGCAGCTGGCGAGGGGGGACCGGGGAGCTGTTTTTT.

The chain uses TRBV6-5 and TRBJ2-7; 7 nucleotides line up with TRBD1. There are 15 residues in the CDR3. The germline gives CDR1 MNHEY, CDR2 SVGAGI. V was clipped by 5 bases and J by 0 bases; unmatched bases: 7. DNA of the CDR3: TGTGCCAGCAGTGGCCGGGACAGCTTCTCCTACGAGCAGTACTTC. This gives the protein CASSGRDSFSYEQYF.

This clone was observed a handful of times. The chain employs TRBV18 and TRBJ1-4; 7 nucleotides align to TRBD1. The junction had 12 bases not matched to a gene; V was cut back by 4 bases and J by 7 bases. This CDR3 contains 16 residues. Germline V lookup: CDR1 KGHSH, CDR2 LQKENI. CDR3 nucleotides: TGTGCCAGCTCACTATTGGCCGGGACAGCGTCTGAAAAACTGTTTTTT. Translation gives CASSLLAGTASEKLFF.

J is TRBJ1-4 and V is TRBV6-5; 11 positions match TRBD1. V was clipped by 4 bases and J by 8 bases; unmatched bases: 9. CDR3 length equals 16 residues. Germline values: CDR1 MNHEY, CDR2 SVGAGI. The CDR3 region has the DNA TGTGCCAGCAGTTCCGGGACAGGGGGTTATTGGGAAAAACTGTTTTTT. This codes for CASSSGTGGYWEKLFF.

The chain carries TRBV2 and TRBJ1-5; perhaps TRBD1 as D (6 bases). The V end was cut by 3 bases, the J end by 0 bases, with 12 bases between. The V gene's germline CDR1 is SNHLY and CDR2 FYNNEI. The CDR3 is 16 residues long. The CDR3 nucleotides read TGTGCCAGCAGTGACGGTCAGGGGAATAGCAATCAGCCCCAGCATTTT. Residues: CASSDGQGNSNQPQHF.

The J gene is TRBJ2-7, the V gene TRBV7-9; D not resolved. The germline V gene has CDR1 SEHNR and CDR2 FQNEAQ (reference sequence). Trimming shortened V by 1 base and J by 7 bases, and 8 bases separated the two germline ends. The length of the CDR3 is 12 residues. The CDR3 bases are TGTGCCAGCAGCTTAGATCGGTGGGAGCAGTACTTC. It codes for CASSLDRWEQYF.

J is TRBJ1-4 and V is TRBV4-1; no clear D gene. This CDR3 region has 19 residues. Trimming stripped 4 bases from V and 0 bases from J, with 21 bases between. Germline V gives CDR1 MGHRA, CDR2 YSYEKL. The CDR3 loop is CASSPYGGQQRATNEKLFF. DNA of the CDR3: TGCGCCAGCAGCCCCTACGGCGGGCAACAAAGGGCAACTAATGAAAAACTGTTTTTT.

This sequence joins TRBV11-2 and TRBJ2-3; 8 nucleotides agree with TRBD2. The CDR3 runs 17 residues. Germline CDR1 SGHAT, CDR2 FQNNGV. V shed 3 bases, J shed 2 bases, and the junction held 10 bases outside the gene matches. CDR3 DNA: TGTGCCAGCAGCTTCGCCCCCACTAGCGGATTCACAGATACGCAGTATTTT. Amino acid sequence: CASSFAPTSGFTDTQYF.

The chain couples TRBV9 to TRBJ1-6; TRBD1 aligns across 7 bases. Germline CDR1 reads SGDLS; CDR2 reads YYNGEE. Trimming at V came to 2 bases and at J to 7 bases, leaving 6 bases not matched to a gene. This CDR3 comprises 15 residues. For the CDR3, the DNA is TGTGCCAGCAGCGTTCTACAGGGGCCCAATTCACCCCTCCACTTT. Amino acids: CASSVLQGPNSPLHF.

The rearrangement links TRBV10-3 to TRBJ1-1; TRBD1 aligns across 11 bases. The V and J ends lost 0 bases and 4 bases, in that order; junction bases with no gene match: 4. CDR3 length equals 16 residues. Germline assignment: CDR1 ENHRY and CDR2 SYGVKD. CDR3 sequence reads: CAISESGQGAGTEAFF. CDR3 sequence (DNA): TGTGCCATCAGTGAGTCAGGACAGGGGGCTGGCACTGAAGCTTTCTTT.

This clone was found a few times. V and J are TRBV19 and TRBJ1-1; D might be TRBD1 (6 bases). The CDR3 runs to 11 residues. The V and J ends lost 8 bases and 10 bases respectively, with 14 bases between them. Germline V gene lookup returns CDR1 LNHDA and CDR2 SQIVND (reference sequence). This CDR3 is CASLGAGVAFF. The CDR3 region has the DNA TGTGCCAGTCTAGGAGCAGGGGTAGCTTTCTTT.

V usage is TRBV29-1 and J usage is TRBJ2-3; 15 nucleotides line up with TRBD2. Germline CDR1 and CDR2: SQVTM and ANQGSEA. CDR3 length: 16 residues. Trimming at V came to 6 bases and at J to 6 bases, leaving 10 bases not matched to a gene. CDR3 loop: CSVESGTSGGKDTQYF. The CDR3 DNA reads TGCAGCGTGGAAAGTGGGACTAGCGGGGGGAAGGATACGCAGTATTTT.

V usage is TRBV29-1 and J usage is TRBJ1-1; D is unresolved. V shed 7 bases and J shed 7 bases, with 10 bases lying between them. The germline V gene encodes CDR1 SQVTM and CDR2 ANQGSEA. The CDR3 has 10 amino acids. CDR3 sequence (DNA): TGCAGCGCTATCGGGTTTGAAGCTTTCTTT. It codes for CSAIGFEAFF.

V and J are TRBV30 and TRBJ1-6; TRBD1 aligns across 7 bases. V trimming: 4 bases; J trimming: 11 bases; junction bases outside the gene matches: 8. CDR1 and CDR2 from the germline V gene are GTSNPN and SVGIG (reference sequence). The CDR3 loop spans 13 amino acids. The DNA for the CDR3 is TGTGCCTGGAAAGGACAGGTTCTGACACCCCTCCACTTT. It encodes CAWKGQVLTPLHF.

This clone was seen more than once but under ten times. CDR3 residues: CSVDGSYNEQFF. The DNA of the CDR3 is TGCAGCGTTGACGGGTCCTACAATGAGCAGTTCTTC. The rearrangement joins TRBV29-1 to TRBJ2-1; D gene ambiguous. Germline V lookup: CDR1 SQVTM, CDR2 ANQGSEA. The CDR3 has 12 residues. Trimming removed 3 bases from V and 1 base from J, with 4 bases in between.

This chain joins TRBV30 and TRBJ2-4; D is uncertain. The CDR3 loop spans 13 amino acids. Trimming took off 4 bases at V and 1 base at J, with 8 bases between the two ends. From germline, CDR1 is GTSNPN and CDR2 SVGIG (reference sequence). The CDR3 spells CAWKGMAKNIQYF. The CDR3, as DNA: TGTGCCTGGAAGGGCATGGCCAAAAACATTCAGTACTTC.

The chain is built from TRBV7-9 and TRBJ1-1; the D is unclear. This CDR3 has 13 amino acids. The ends were cut back, 2 bases at V and 1 base at J, with 5 bases in the middle. The germline V gene encodes CDR1 SEHNR and CDR2 FQNEAQ (reference sequence). In nucleotides, the CDR3 is TGTGCCAGCAGCTTAAACGAGAACACTGAAGCTTTCTTT. Translation: CASSLNENTEAFF.

This chain connects TRBV18 to TRBJ2-1, with a possible D match to TRBD2 (7 bases). CDR1 is KGHSH and CDR2 is LQKENI in the germline V gene. V was pared by 3 bases and J by 2 bases, with 8 bases between. The CDR3 extends over 14 amino acids. The CDR3 sequence is CASSPGGPYNEQFF. CDR3 DNA sequence: TGTGCCAGCTCACCGGGGGGGCCCTACAATGAGCAGTTCTTC.